One sample yielded the 24 T cell receptor beta chains listed below, sequenced in a study of response to subunit inactivated influenza vaccine. TCRdb used MiXCR to reprocess the RT-PCR reads, holding one entry per CDR3 protein. The sample contains more than 700,000 distinct CDR3 sequences, about 20% of which appear only once. Sequences were derived from PBMCs from blood, sampled around 5 days after vaccination. All receptors derive from a man aged 45 to 65 who received an inactivated influenza vaccine.

This clonotype was seen a handful of times. This chain uses TRBV7-8 with TRBJ2-1, with D possibly matching TRBD2 (5 bases). This CDR3 has 15 residues. The V and J ends lost 2 bases and 7 bases respectively, with 15 bases between them. Per the germline V gene, CDR1 is SGHVS and CDR2 is FQNEAQ. The CDR3 DNA follows: TGTGCCAGCAGCTTAACTACTAGTTTGTTGAATGAGCAGTTCTTC. Its protein product is CASSLTTSLLNEQFF.

CDR3 sequence reads: CASSQRPGPYEQYF. The CDR3, as DNA: TGCGCCAGCAGCCAGCGACCGGGGCCCTACGAGCAGTACTTC. The rearrangement uses TRBV4-3 and TRBJ2-7; tentatively, D is TRBD1 or TRBD2 (5 bases each). Germline CDR1 reads LGHNA; CDR2 reads YSLEER. The CDR3 totals 14 residues. V gave up 3 bases and J gave up 2 bases, with 11 bases separating them.

This clonotype occurred a few times. The rearrangement joins TRBV7-9 to TRBJ2-7, with a weak D call TRBD2 (5 bases). This CDR3 has 16 residues. Germline assignment: CDR1 SEHNR and CDR2 FQNEAQ (reference sequence). Trimming shortened V by 1 base and J by 3 bases, and 16 bases separated the two germline ends. The CDR3 here is CASSLEKDRDFYEQYF. CDR3 coding DNA: TGTGCCAGCAGCTTAGAAAAGGATCGGGATTTCTACGAGCAGTACTTC.

This chain joins TRBV12-3 or TRBV12-4 and TRBJ1-4, with D hard to call. Trimming pared 3 bases from V and 4 bases from J, leaving 9 bases between. This CDR3 is 14 amino acids long. CDR3 sequence: CASSFSVNNEKLFF. DNA for the CDR3: TGTGCCAGCAGTTTTTCGGTGAATAATGAAAAACTGTTTTTT.

V and J are TRBV4-3 and TRBJ2-5; D may be TRBD2 (7 bases). CDR3 size: 17 residues. CDR1 and CDR2 from the germline V gene are LGHNA and YSLEER. V gave up 1 base and J gave up 5 bases, with 20 bases separating them. The CDR3 nucleotides are TGCGCCAGCAGCCAAGGGGCCGCTAGCGGAGGGGGGGAGACCCAGTACTTC. Translation: CASSQGAASGGGETQYF.

The rearrangement uses TRBV20-1 and TRBJ1-2; TRBD1 matches at 9 bases. Germline loops: CDR1 DFQATT, CDR2 SNEGSKA (reference sequence). The V segment lost 4 bases and the J segment 5 bases; nucleotides outside the gene matches: 8. The CDR3 covers 14 residues. The CDR3 DNA reads as TGCAGTGCTACCTCTACAGGGGGCGGGTATGGCTACACCTTC. This sequence encodes CSATSTGGGYGYTF.

The V gene is TRBV12-3 or TRBV12-4, the J gene TRBJ2-7, with D tentatively TRBD2 (6 bases). V lost 6 bases, J lost 3 bases, and 15 bases lay in between. The CDR3 spans 14 residues. CDR3 bases: TGTGCCAGCAGCAGCGGGCTGGACCTCTACGAGCAGTACTTC. It specifies CASSSGLDLYEQYF.

The J gene is TRBJ2-1, the V gene TRBV6-5, with D possibly being TRBD2 (6 bases). V dropped 2 bases and J dropped 6 bases, with 26 bases sitting between them. Per the germline V gene, CDR1 is MNHEY and CDR2 is SVGAGI. The length of the CDR3 is 19 residues. In DNA, the CDR3 is TGTGCCAGCAGTTACCGAACTACCGGGGACTGGGGAATTGTCAATGAGCAGTTCTTC. Encoded protein: CASSYRTTGDWGIVNEQFF.

The chain recombines TRBV5-1 with TRBJ2-3; 7 bases agree with TRBD1. V lost 4 bases to trimming and J lost 1 base; unmatched junction nucleotides: 9. The CDR3 extends over 16 amino acids. The germline CDR1 and CDR2 sequences are SGHRS and YFSETQ. The CDR3 is CASSNEGAGGTDTQYF. The CDR3 region has the DNA TGCGCCAGCAGCAATGAGGGGGCAGGGGGCACAGATACGCAGTATTTT.

There are many counts of this clonotype. This chain connects TRBV12-3 or TRBV12-4 to TRBJ2-7; D perhaps matches TRBD1 (5 bases). Trimming took off 7 bases at V and 5 bases at J, with 18 bases between the two ends. This CDR3 region has 14 residues. CDR3 DNA sequence: TGTGCCAGCACTCCCCGCCTTAAGGGGCACGAGCAGTACTTC. Its protein product is CASTPRLKGHEQYF.

Ten or more counts support this clonotype. This rearrangement joins TRBV5-4 to TRBJ2-1; D perhaps matches TRBD1 (5 bases). Germline CDR1 is SGHNT and CDR2 is YYREEE (reference sequence). The CDR3 is made up of 14 amino acids. Trimming pared 0 bases from V and 5 bases from J, leaving 9 bases between. CDR3 DNA: TGTGCCAGCAGCTTGGGGGTGACAGACAATGAGCAGTTCTTC. It yields the protein CASSLGVTDNEQFF.

This rearrangement joins TRBV5-1 to TRBJ2-3, with 14 bases that match TRBD2. The CDR3 consists of 16 residues. Germline V CDR1 and CDR2: SGHRS, YFSETQ. V dropped 3 bases and J dropped 6; count of bases not matched to a gene: 6. The CDR3 DNA follows: TGCGCCAGCAGCTCCGGGACTAGCGGGAGTTTCGATACGCAGTATTTT. It specifies CASSSGTSGSFDTQYF.

This rearrangement joins TRBV7-7 to TRBJ2-5, with 12 bases identical to TRBD2. This CDR3 region has 15 residues. CDR1 and CDR2 from the germline V gene are SSHAT and FNYEAQ (reference sequence). The J segment lost 2 bases and the V segment lost 5 bases, leaving 3 bases of the junction unmatched. The CDR3 DNA sequence: TGTGCCAGCAGCCGGGGGACTAGCGGGCAAGAGACCCAGTACTTC. Amino acids: CASSRGTSGQETQYF. The complete variable domain, with remaining parts taken from reference TRBV7-7 and TRBJ2-5, reads GAGVSQSPRYKVTKRGQDVTLRCDPISSHATLYWYQQALGQGPEFLTYFNYEAQPDKSGLPSDRFSAERPEGSISTLTIQRTEQRDSAMYRCASSRGTSGQETQYFGPGTRLLVL.

This chain joins TRBV12-3 or TRBV12-4 and TRBJ2-1; a weak D match, TRBD2 (7 bases). The CDR3 has 15 residues. Between the trimmed V and J ends, which lost 8 bases and 0 bases, there was a span of 14 bases. This chain's CDR3 is CASSTAGASYNEQFF. CDR3 DNA: TGTGCCAGCTCTACGGCGGGGGCCTCCTACAATGAGCAGTTCTTC.

This clonotype has more than one count but fewer than ten. The genes are TRBV12-3 or TRBV12-4 and TRBJ1-3; D is ambiguous. The CDR3 has 14 amino acids. The V end was cut by 8 bases, the J end by 6 bases, with 17 bases between. Here the CDR3 DNA reads TGTGCCAGCCGCGGTTCGGTCGGTTCAAACACCATATATTTT. Encoded protein: CASRGSVGSNTIYF.

The sample holds many counts of this clonotype. V and J are TRBV28 and TRBJ2-1; D unresolved. This CDR3 region has 11 residues. The V end lost 5 bases, the J end lost 4 bases, and 3 bases lay between the germline ends. Germline CDR1 is MDHEN and CDR2 is SYDVKM. The CDR3 DNA reads TGTGCCAGCAGTGGATACAATGAGCAGTTCTTC. The encoded protein is CASSGYNEQFF.

This clonotype occurred a few times. V and J are TRBV12-3 or TRBV12-4 and TRBJ2-1, with D hard to call. Trimming took 1 base from V and 6 from J, leaving 13 bases between them. The CDR3 length is 15 residues. CDR3 sequence: CASSLEPLNSNEQFF. CDR3 DNA: TGTGCCAGCAGTTTAGAACCCCTAAATTCCAATGAGCAGTTCTTC.

This clonotype was seen only a few times. The chain joins TRBV7-2 to TRBJ1-2; D is possibly TRBD1 (5 bases). CDR1 is SGHTA, CDR2 FQGNSA, per germline. V lost 5 bases and J lost 7, with 17 bases in between. The CDR3 has 14 residues. CDR3 nucleotide sequence: TGTGCCAGCAGCGCACGGGACGGCCCGTCTGGCTACACCTTC. Translated, it gives CASSARDGPSGYTF.

This chain uses TRBV29-1 with TRBJ2-7; possible D gene TRBD1, 5 bases. V lost 7 bases, J lost 2 bases, and 15 bases lay in between. CDR1 is SQVTM, CDR2 ANQGSEA, per germline. The CDR3 has 13 residues. CDR3 coding DNA: TGCAGCGCCACCCTAGACAGAACCTACGAGCAGTACTTC. It specifies CSATLDRTYEQYF.

This clonotype was seen more than once but under ten times. V gene TRBV12-3 or TRBV12-4 combines with J gene TRBJ2-5; 7 nucleotides align to TRBD1. The CDR3 covers 16 residues. With V trimmed by 2 bases and J by 5 bases, 11 bases remained unmatched. The CDR3: CASSLSPTTGVETQYF. CDR3 nucleotides: TGTGCCAGCAGTTTATCCCCCACTACAGGGGTCGAGACCCAGTACTTC.

The gene calls are TRBV7-8 and TRBJ2-7, with a tentative D call TRBD2 (6 bases). Per germline, CDR1 SGHVS and CDR2 FQNEAQ. This CDR3 has 14 residues. V lost 6 bases to trimming and J lost 4 bases, with 16 bases between them. The CDR3 DNA reads as TGTGCCAGCAGTTTGAGGCCTAGCGAGTACGAGCAGTACTTC. This gives the protein CASSLRPSEYEQYF.

This clonotype was recorded a few times. The chain joins TRBV27 to TRBJ2-2; the D gene is possibly TRBD2 (6 bases). The germline V gene has CDR1 MNHEY and CDR2 SMNVEV (reference sequence). This CDR3 is built from 15 residues. V lost 7 bases to trimming and J lost 4 bases, with 16 bases between them. CDR3 residues: CASTLAAGSTGELFF. In DNA form, the CDR3 reads TGTGCCAGCACCTTAGCGGCAGGGAGCACCGGGGAGCTGTTTTTT.

J is TRBJ1-2 and V is TRBV7-2, with D maybe TRBD1 (5 bases). With 1 base removed from V and 5 bases from J, the gap between germline ends came to 20 bases. The CDR3 length is 17 residues. The V gene's germline CDR1 is SGHTA and CDR2 FQGNSA. The chain's CDR3 is CASSLVSSQGPQYGYTF. The CDR3 DNA sequence: TGTGCCAGCAGCTTAGTATCGAGTCAGGGCCCTCAGTATGGCTACACCTTC.

The chain has TRBV11-2 and TRBJ2-2; D remains unclear. The germline V gene has CDR1 SGHAT and CDR2 FQNNGV. This CDR3 spans 12 amino acids. V gave up 5 bases and J gave up 7 bases, with 8 bases separating them. The CDR3 DNA sequence: TGTGCCAGCAGCCAGAAGTACGGGGAGCTGTTTTTT. This encodes CASSQKYGELFF.